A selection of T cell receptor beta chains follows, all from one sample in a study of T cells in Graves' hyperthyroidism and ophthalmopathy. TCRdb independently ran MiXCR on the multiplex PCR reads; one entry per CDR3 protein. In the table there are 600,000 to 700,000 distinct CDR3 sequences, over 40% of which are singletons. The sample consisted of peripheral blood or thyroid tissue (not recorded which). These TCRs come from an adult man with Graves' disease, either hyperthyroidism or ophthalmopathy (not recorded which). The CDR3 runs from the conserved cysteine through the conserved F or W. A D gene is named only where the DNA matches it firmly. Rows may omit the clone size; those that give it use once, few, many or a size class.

DNA: TGTGCCAGTGCTCGGACAGGGGGGAATAGCAATCAGCCCCAGCATTTT
CDR3: CASARTGGNSNQPQHF
D: TRBD1
V: TRBV19
size: NA
J: TRBJ1-5

DNA: TGTGCCACCAGTGATATGGGAAACTATGGCTACACCTTC
CDR3: CATSDMGNYGYTF
D: NA
V: TRBV24-1
size: many
J: TRBJ1-2

DNA: TGCAGCGTTGAAGAGCGGCGGGAGAATCTATACGAGCAGTACTTC
CDR3: CSVEERRENLYEQYF
D: TRBD2
V: TRBV29-1
size: many
J: TRBJ2-7

DNA: TGTGCCAGCAGCTTAGCTGGGGCGAGGGAGGAGCAGTACTTC
CDR3: CASSLAGAREEQYF
D: NA
V: TRBV7-2
size: NA
J: TRBJ2-7

DNA: TGTGCCAGCAGCTTTGAGGGAGGGGGTAGCAATCAGCCCCAGCATTTT
CDR3: CASSFEGGGSNQPQHF
D: NA
V: TRBV7-8
size: NA
J: TRBJ1-5

DNA: TGTGCCATCAGGGCGATGAGGGACGCCAGGAATTCACCCCTCCACTTT
CDR3: CAIRAMRDARNSPLHF
D: NA
V: TRBV10-3
size: NA
J: TRBJ1-6

DNA: TGTGCCAGCGTCGAGCGCCAGGGTGGCTACACCTTC
CDR3: CASVERQGGYTF
D: NA
V: TRBV2
size: many
J: TRBJ1-2

DNA: TGTGCCAGCAGTGAACCCCGGGACGGTAGCAATCAGCCCCAGCATTTT
CDR3: CASSEPRDGSNQPQHF
D: NA
V: TRBV24-1
size: few
J: TRBJ1-5

DNA: TGTGCCACCAGTGACGGGGGCGGCAATCAGCCCCAGCATTTT
CDR3: CATSDGGGNQPQHF
D: NA
V: TRBV24-1
size: many
J: TRBJ1-5

DNA: TGTGCCAGCAGCCAACTCGGGAACAGGGAAAGTAACTATGGCTACACCTTC
CDR3: CASSQLGNRESNYGYTF
D: NA
V: TRBV9
size: NA
J: TRBJ1-2

DNA: TGCAGTGCTAGACCGGGACAGGGGCACGAGACCCAGTACTTC
CDR3: CSARPGQGHETQYF
D: TRBD1
V: TRBV20-1
size: NA
J: TRBJ2-5

DNA: TGTGCCGGCAGTATTCAGACCAACTACGAGCAGTACTTC
CDR3: CAGSIQTNYEQYF
D: NA
V: TRBV10-3
size: NA
J: TRBJ2-7

DNA: TGTGCCAGCAGCTTAGTGATCGGTGAAGCTTTCTTT
CDR3: CASSLVIGEAFF
D: NA
V: TRBV7-2
size: many
J: TRBJ1-1

DNA: TGCGCCAGCAGCCGACAGGGGGCAGAGGAAAAACTGTTTTTT
CDR3: CASSRQGAEEKLFF
D: TRBD1
V: TRBV5-1
size: NA
J: TRBJ1-4

DNA: TGTGCCAGTGCGACGGGTACTACGGGCTACACCTTC
CDR3: CASATGTTGYTF
D: NA
V: TRBV28
size: few
J: TRBJ1-2

DNA: TGTGCCAGCAGTAGCTGGAAGGTGGGACTAGCGGCAACCTACGAGCAGTACTTC
CDR3: CASSSWKVGLAATYEQYF
D: TRBD2
V: TRBV25-1
size: many
J: TRBJ2-7

DNA: TGTGCCAGTAGTATAGCATACCAGGGGGCTCAGCCCCAGCATTTT
CDR3: CASSIAYQGAQPQHF
D: TRBD1
V: TRBV19
size: NA
J: TRBJ1-5

DNA: TGTGCCAGCAGCGTGGACAGGGACCAGCCCCAGCATTTT
CDR3: CASSVDRDQPQHF
D: TRBD1
V: TRBV7-2
size: many
J: TRBJ1-5

DNA: TGTGCCAGCAAGGGTGATAGCAATCAGCCCCAGCATTTT
CDR3: CASKGDSNQPQHF
D: NA
V: TRBV2
size: many
J: TRBJ1-5

DNA: TGTGCCAGCAGCGGGGGGGGGACAGACTCTGGAAACACCATATATTTT
CDR3: CASSGGGTDSGNTIYF
D: TRBD1
V: TRBV7-9
size: few
J: TRBJ1-3

DNA: TGTGCCAGCAGCCAAGATTTAGTTTCCCCGGGACGTAATGGCTACACCTTC
CDR3: CASSQDLVSPGRNGYTF
D: NA
V: TRBV14
size: NA
J: TRBJ1-2

DNA: TGCGCCAGCAGCCTGGACAGGGGACCCGGGGAGCTGTTTTTT
CDR3: CASSLDRGPGELFF
D: TRBD1
V: TRBV5-1
size: NA
J: TRBJ2-2

DNA: TGCAGTGAAGCGCTGGGGGTGAACACTGAAGCTTTCTTT
CDR3: CSEALGVNTEAFF
D: NA
V: TRBV20-1
size: NA
J: TRBJ1-1

DNA: TGTGCCAGCAGCTTCGCAGAGTTACAGCCTGAAGCTTCCTTT
CDR3: CASSFAELQPEASF
D: NA
V: TRBV5-4
size: NA
J: TRBJ1-1

DNA: TGTGCCAGCATTAAGGACAGGGGTAGCAATCAGCCCCAGCATTTT
CDR3: CASIKDRGSNQPQHF
D: TRBD1
V: TRBV2
size: NA
J: TRBJ1-5

DNA: TGTGCAGCCCGCGCGGGGACGGGGCAGCCCCAGCATTTT
CDR3: CAARAGTGQPQHF
D: NA
V: TRBV2
size: many
J: TRBJ1-5

DNA: TGCAGTGCTATGGACAGTCGGTTTAATTCACCCCTCCACTTT
CDR3: CSAMDSRFNSPLHF
D: NA
V: TRBV20-1
size: NA
J: TRBJ1-6